This T cell receptor beta chain is drawn from a study of a mutant IDH1 vaccine in newly diagnosed glioma. Time point defined: week 35, safety follow-up. Vaccinated patients received 300 ug of mutant IDH1 20-mer peptide per dose, with topical imiquimod. As to this clone: Its target is unknown.

Trimming took off 5 bases at V and 5 bases at J, with 6 bases between the two ends. The CDR3 consists of 11 residues. Per germline, CDR1 SEHNR and CDR2 FQNEAQ (reference sequence). Sequencing used immunoSEQ multiplex PCR; TCRdb keeps in-frame clones, though not all of them. The sample records tens of thousands of clones, more than 65% being singletons. The rearrangement uses TRBV7-9 and TRBJ2-5; no firm D call. The source of this sequence is a man younger than 45 with glioma. Sequencing was performed on PBMCs, taken from a glioma patient whose treatment included an IDH1 peptide vaccine. For the CDR3, the DNA is TGTGCCAGCAGCGGTTGGGAGACCCAGTACTTC. This translates into CASSGWETQYF.